This note documents a single TCR beta chain sequence. CDR1 and CDR2 (germline): SGHRS, YFSETQ. This CDR3 is built from 14 residues. Unmatched junction bases numbered 4, after V lost 3 bases and J lost 4 bases. The entry originates in a study of cytomegalovirus exposure and HLA in healthy donors. The PCR made use of 60 Vbeta and 13 Jbeta primers. Some clones are missing from TCRdb's copy, which holds only in-frame ones; the method was immunoSEQ multiplex PCR. The sample includes roughly 130,000 clones, over 75% of them seen just once. Sequencing input: PBMCs. The receptor was derived from a man in his thirties or forties in good health and CMV-seronegative. This sequence joins TRBV5-1 and TRBJ2-3, with 8 bases lining up with TRBD1. CDR3 DNA sequence: TGCGCCAGCAGCTGGGCAGGGGGCCCAGATACGCAGTATTTT. It translates to CASSWAGGPDTQYF.